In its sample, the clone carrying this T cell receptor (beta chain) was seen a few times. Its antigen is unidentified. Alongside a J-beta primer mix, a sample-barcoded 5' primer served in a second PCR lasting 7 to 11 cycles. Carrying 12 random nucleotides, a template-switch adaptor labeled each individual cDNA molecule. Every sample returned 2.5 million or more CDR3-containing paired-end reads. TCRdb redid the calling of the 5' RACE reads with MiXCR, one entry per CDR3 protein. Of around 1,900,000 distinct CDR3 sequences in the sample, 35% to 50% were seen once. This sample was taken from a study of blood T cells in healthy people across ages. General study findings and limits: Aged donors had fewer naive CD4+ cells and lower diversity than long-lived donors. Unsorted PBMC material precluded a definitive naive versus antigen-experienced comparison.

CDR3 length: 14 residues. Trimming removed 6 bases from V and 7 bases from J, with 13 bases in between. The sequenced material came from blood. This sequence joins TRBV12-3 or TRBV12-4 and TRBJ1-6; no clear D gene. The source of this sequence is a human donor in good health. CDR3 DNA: TGTGCCAGCAGGGTTACCTCAAGGAATTCACCCCTCCACTTT. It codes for CASRVTSRNSPLHF.